These 24 T cell receptor beta chains were sequenced from one sample in a study of blood T cell repertoires in COVID-19. Measured with immunoSEQ multiplex PCR; TCRdb has only the in-frame clones, and not every one. Of 250,000 to 300,000 clones detected, roughly 90% appear once; the ten largest clones hold less than 1%. Sequencing used peripheral blood. These TCRs come from a woman in her thirties or forties who had recovered from COVID-19.

The chain recombines TRBV5-1 with TRBJ1-3, with 10 bases lining up with TRBD1. V lost 3 bases to trimming and J lost 3 bases; unmatched junction nucleotides: 6. The CDR3 has 16 amino acids. CDR1 SGHRS and CDR2 YFSETQ come from the germline V gene. CDR3 nucleotides: TGCGCCAGCAGCTCTTCCGGGACAGGGGTTGGAAACACCATATATTTT. Its protein product is CASSSSGTGVGNTIYF.

The gene calls are TRBV11-2 and TRBJ2-2; TRBD1 matches at 8 bases. The V gene end was trimmed by 5 bases and the J gene end by 4 bases; junction bases not matched to a gene: 6. From germline, CDR1 is SGHAT and CDR2 FQNNGV. CDR3 length: 15 amino acids. The CDR3 loop reads CASSAQGALTGELFF. In nucleotides, the CDR3 is TGTGCCAGCAGCGCCCAGGGGGCCCTCACCGGGGAGCTGTTTTTT.

The chain combines TRBV5-6 with TRBJ2-2, with D possibly TRBD2 on 5 matching bases. Germline-derived CDR1 and CDR2 are SGHDT and YYEEEE. CDR3 length: 14 amino acids. V lost 3 bases, J lost 7 bases, and 13 bases lay in between. CDR3 DNA: TGTGCCAGCAGCTCGGACTTTCAGAACGGGGAGCTGTTTTTT. Its protein product is CASSSDFQNGELFF.

CDR3 bases: TGTGCCAGCAACCTCAGGGGCTCCAGTATCAATGAGCAGTTCTTC. It is translated as CASNLRGSSINEQFF. The V call is TRBV28, the J call TRBJ2-1, with D perhaps matching TRBD1 (6 bases). V lost 7 bases and J lost 6, with 19 bases in between. This CDR3 comprises 15 residues. Germline CDR1 MDHEN, CDR2 SYDVKM.

The chain employs TRBV29-1 and TRBJ1-3; no definite D call. This CDR3 is built from 12 residues. The V end lost 6 bases, the J end lost 0 bases, and 6 bases lay between the germline ends. Germline V gene lookup returns CDR1 SQVTM and CDR2 ANQGSEA. The CDR3 region is CSVRFSGNTIYF. In nucleotides, the CDR3 is TGCAGCGTGAGGTTCTCTGGAAACACCATATATTTT.

V is TRBV2 and J is TRBJ2-7; tentative D call: TRBD2 (6 bases). This CDR3 is 13 amino acids long. Trimming removed 9 bases at V and 0 bases at J, with 12 bases between. CDR1 SNHLY and CDR2 FYNNEI come from the germline V gene. The CDR3 reads CARGDGSSYEQYF. Here the CDR3 DNA reads TGTGCCAGGGGAGACGGGAGCTCCTACGAGCAGTACTTC. Looking up the rest from reference TRBV2 and TRBJ2-7 gives the full variable domain: EPEVTQTPSHQVTQMGQEVILRCVPISNHLYFYWYRQILGQKVEFLVSFYNNEISEKSEIFDDQFSVERPDGSNFTLKIRSTKLEDSAMYFCARGDGSSYEQYFGPGTRLTVT.

The gene calls are TRBV29-1 and TRBJ2-5; 9 nucleotides line up with TRBD1. After removal of 5 bases from V and 3 bases from J, the junction contained 1 base not matched to a gene. The CDR3 sequence is 12 residues long. Germline CDR1 and CDR2: SQVTM and ANQGSEA. Here the CDR3 reads CSVRTGEETQYF. CDR3 sequence (DNA): TGCAGCGTTAGGACAGGGGAAGAGACCCAGTACTTC.

The chain links TRBV10-3 to TRBJ2-7; 11 bases line up with TRBD2. The germline V gene has CDR1 ENHRY and CDR2 SYGVKD. Losses at the gene ends were 6 bases for V and 1 base for J; bases not matched to a gene: 5. CDR3 length equals 15 residues. CDR3 sequence: CAIRATSGVSYEQYF. The CDR3 DNA reads as TGTGCCATCAGAGCGACTAGCGGGGTTTCCTACGAGCAGTACTTC.

A word on this clone: The identical CDR3 is also encoded by other nucleotide sequences in the sample. The CDR3 DNA follows: TGTGCCAGCAGCCAAGGGACAGGGGGCGGCCAGCCCCAGCATTTT. As protein: CASSQGTGGGQPQHF. The chain combines TRBV3-1 (or the pseudogene TRBV3-2) with TRBJ1-5, with 11 bases matching TRBD1. This CDR3 has 15 residues. Germline CDR1 reads LGHDT; CDR2 reads YNNKEL (reference sequence). After removal of 1 base from V and 7 bases from J, the junction contained 3 bases not matched to a gene.

This clone was seen only once. The chain couples TRBV4-1 to TRBJ2-1; 11 bases agree with TRBD2. Germline V gene data show CDR1 as MGHRA and CDR2 as YSYEKL. The CDR3 has 15 residues. After removal of 2 bases from V and 8 bases from J, the junction contained 5 bases not matched to a gene. The CDR3 loop reads CASSQITSGSDEQFF. The CDR3 nucleotides are TGCGCCAGCAGCCAAATAACTAGCGGGAGCGATGAGCAGTTCTTC.

This clone was seen more than once but under ten times. Other DNA sequences in the sample encode the same CDR3. The V call is TRBV5-1, the J call TRBJ1-1; no clear D. The germline V and J ends were trimmed by 0 bases and 1 base, with 7 bases remaining between them. CDR1 SGHRS and CDR2 YFSETQ come from the germline V gene. The CDR3 loop spans 14 amino acids. The CDR3 DNA is TGCGCCAGCAGCTTGGTCGCGGGGAACACTGAAGCTTTCTTT. Its protein is CASSLVAGNTEAFF.

J is TRBJ2-1 and V is TRBV2, with D perhaps TRBD2 (6 bases). V was pared by 2 bases and J by 4 bases, with 12 bases between. The V gene's germline CDR1 is SNHLY and CDR2 FYNNEI. This CDR3 is built from 15 residues. The CDR3 here is CASSERVAAYNEQFF. The CDR3 bases are TGTGCCAGCAGTGAAAGGGTAGCGGCTTACAATGAGCAGTTCTTC.

The CDR3 bases are TGTGCCAGCAGTTTAACGGTTAGCAATCAGCCCCAGCATTTT. It is translated as CASSLTVSNQPQHF. The genes are TRBV27 and TRBJ1-5, with D uncertain. The CDR3 runs to 14 residues. Germline CDR1 reads MNHEY; CDR2 reads SMNVEV (reference sequence). Trimming removed 2 bases at V and 0 bases at J, with 5 bases between.

V usage is TRBV9 and J usage is TRBJ2-5; TRBD1 aligns across 7 bases. The CDR3 has 17 residues. From germline, CDR1 is SGDLS and CDR2 YYNGEE. V trimming: 4 bases; J trimming: 3 bases; junction bases outside the gene matches: 15. In nucleotides, the CDR3 is TGTGCCAGCAGCCCGGGACAGCCCAGGGGGATGAAAGAGACCCAGTACTTC. This gives the protein CASSPGQPRGMKETQYF.

The chain recombines TRBV7-2 with TRBJ2-3; maybe TRBD2 (6 bases). Germline-derived CDR1 and CDR2 are SGHTA and FQGNSA. There are 14 residues in the CDR3. Trimming removed 4 bases from V and 4 bases from J, with 12 bases in between. CDR3 sequence reads: CASSSWGGADTQYF. Here the CDR3 DNA reads TGTGCCAGCAGCTCGTGGGGAGGCGCAGATACGCAGTATTTT.

This clone was counted only a few times. J is TRBJ1-2 and V is TRBV28; D unclear. The germline V gene has CDR1 MDHEN and CDR2 SYDVKM. V lost 7 bases and J lost 3, with 9 bases in between. The CDR3 loop spans 12 amino acids. CDR3 protein: CASTAGDYGYTF. In DNA form, the CDR3 reads TGTGCCAGCACCGCGGGCGACTATGGCTACACCTTC.

This chain connects TRBV27 to TRBJ2-7; maybe TRBD2 (6 bases). Germline V gene lookup returns CDR1 MNHEY and CDR2 SMNVEV (reference sequence). The CDR3 spans 17 residues. The V and J ends lost 4 bases and 3 bases respectively, with 22 bases between them. CDR3 sequence: CASSSLWRAGINYEQYF. DNA of the CDR3: TGTGCCAGCAGTTCCTTATGGAGGGCAGGGATAAACTACGAGCAGTACTTC.

This sequence joins TRBV6-5 and TRBJ2-2; tentative D call: TRBD2 (5 bases). CDR3 length: 15 amino acids. V lost 5 bases and J lost 5, with 15 bases in between. Germline V lookup: CDR1 MNHEY, CDR2 SVGAGI. Here the CDR3 reads CASSRAGQGTGELFF. In DNA form, the CDR3 reads TGTGCCAGCAGTCGCGCGGGCCAAGGTACCGGGGAGCTGTTTTTT.

V and J are TRBV28 and TRBJ2-5; 10 bases map to TRBD2. The ends lost 6 bases at V and 6 bases at J; junction bases unmatched: 4. The CDR3 consists of 13 residues. Germline V gene lookup returns CDR1 MDHEN and CDR2 SYDVKM. CDR3 protein: CASRDSGRKTQYF. The CDR3 DNA follows: TGTGCCAGCAGAGATAGCGGGAGGAAGACCCAGTACTTC.

The J gene is TRBJ2-3, the V gene TRBV19, with 8 bases matching TRBD2. Germline V gives CDR1 LNHDA, CDR2 SQIVND (reference sequence). The junction had 8 bases not matched to a gene; V was cut back by 5 bases and J by 7 bases. The CDR3 consists of 14 residues. The CDR3 DNA reads TGTGCCAGTAGTGAGCGGGAGAAGGGGTATACGCAGTATTTT. Protein: CASSEREKGYTQYF. Full variable domain (outside the CDR3, taken from reference TRBV19 and TRBJ2-3): DGGITQSPKYLFRKEGQNVTLSCEQNLNHDAMYWYRQDPGQGLRLIYYSQIVNDFQKGDIAEGYSVSREKKESFPLTVTSAQKNPTAFYLCASSEREKGYTQYFGPGTRLTVL.

The chain couples TRBV19 to TRBJ1-1; D perhaps matches TRBD1 (5 bases). The CDR3 is 16 amino acids. In germline, CDR1 is LNHDA, CDR2 SQIVND (reference sequence). V lost 3 bases and J lost 0, with 14 bases in between. CDR3 nucleotides: TGTGCCAGTAGTATCGGACGGGACTTTTTGAACACTGAAGCTTTCTTT. Translation: CASSIGRDFLNTEAFF.

The chain combines TRBV7-2 with TRBJ2-5; TRBD1 agrees at 7 bases. Trimming removed 3 bases from V and 5 bases from J; junction bases left unmatched: 6. CDR1 SGHTA and CDR2 FQGNSA come from the germline V gene. The CDR3 totals 14 residues. The CDR3 DNA reads TGTGCCAGCAGCTTCATTACAGGGGTCGAGACCCAGTACTTC. The encoded protein is CASSFITGVETQYF.

V is TRBV27 and J is TRBJ1-1; 8 nucleotides align to TRBD1. Trimming removed 2 bases from V and 4 bases from J; junction bases left unmatched: 15. The CDR3 loop spans 18 amino acids. Germline V lookup: CDR1 MNHEY, CDR2 SMNVEV (reference sequence). The CDR3 spells CASSLTPPVQGVITEAFF. DNA for the CDR3: TGTGCCAGCAGTTTAACCCCCCCCGTACAGGGGGTTATCACTGAAGCTTTCTTT.

V and J are TRBV3-1 (or the pseudogene TRBV3-2) and TRBJ1-5, with a weak D call TRBD1 (5 bases). The CDR3 sequence is 15 residues long. V was cut by 1 base and J by 4 bases, with 11 bases left in between. In germline, CDR1 is LGHDT, CDR2 YNNKEL (reference sequence). The DNA of the CDR3 is TGTGCCAGCAGCCAAGGCGGGGGTGGTAATCAGCCCCAGCATTTT. This translates into CASSQGGGGNQPQHF.